This T cell receptor beta chain comes out of a study of CD8 T cell repertoires and HIV-1 epitope variants. Overall study: Separate from the cultures, 1M uncultured T cells served as baseline.

Germline CDR1 MNHEY, CDR2 SVGAGI. V shed 5 bases and J 4 bases; nucleotides not matched to a gene: 1. The CDR3 has 13 amino acids. Survey-depth immunoSEQ sequencing covered TCR beta CDR3 regions. Assay: immunoSEQ multiplex PCR; the TCRdb copy retains only in-frame clones and omits some. The data show about 95,000 clones, with over 70% seen just once and roughly 26% held by the top ten. The J gene is TRBJ2-7, the V gene TRBV6-5, with 11 positions matching TRBD1. Sequenced material: uncultured baseline CD8+ T cells from peripheral blood mononuclear cells (PBMCs). This clonotype was obtained from a male donor with HIV. The CDR3 DNA reads TGTGCCAGCAGTCGGGACAGGGGGTACGAGCAGTACTTC. It codes for CASSRDRGYEQYF.